The source of this TCR beta chain is a study of blood T cell repertoires in COVID-19. Overall study: The study drew acute and convalescent COVID-19 samples from the United States, Italy and Spain.

This clone was counted once. Patients in Seattle were enrolled during active infection, then followed longitudinally. Profiling relied on immunoSEQ multiplex PCR, and the TCRdb table lists in-frame clones only, not all of them. The sample contains about 180,000 clones, around 82% of which appear only once. Looked up from germline, CDR1 is LNHDA and CDR2 is SQIVND (reference sequence). The V gene end was trimmed by 5 bases and the J gene end by 8 bases; junction bases not matched to a gene: 9. The CDR3 contains 14 residues. The TCR sequence derives from an elderly man with COVID-19, enrolled during active disease. The sequencing input was peripheral blood. The chain employs TRBV19 and TRBJ1-1; 9 bases agree with TRBD1. The CDR3 coding sequence is TGTGCCAGTAGTCTCAACGGACAGGGGACGGAAGCTTTCTTT. Translation gives CASSLNGQGTEAFF. The whole variable domain, remainder taken from reference TRBV19 and TRBJ1-1, is DGGITQSPKYLFRKEGQNVTLSCEQNLNHDAMYWYRQDPGQGLRLIYYSQIVNDFQKGDIAEGYSVSREKKESFPLTVTSAQKNPTAFYLCASSLNGQGTEAFFGQGTRLTVV.